A selection of T cell receptor beta chains follows, all from one sample in a study of shared clonotypes between healthy human individuals. The protocol was immunoSEQ multiplex PCR, while the TCRdb copy is restricted to in-frame clones and leaves out a portion. The table lists about 470,000 clones, around 79% of them singletons, with around 13% in the top ten. The specimen was PBMCs. Every receptor here comes from a woman aged 40 to 55 in good health. Some clones in this sample may be carry-over from other donors' samples. Both conserved end residues are part of each CDR3. A D gene is named only where the DNA matches it firmly. Part of the rows lack a size; the others show once, few, many or a class for expanded clones.

size,J,D,V,DNA,CDR3
-,TRBJ2-2,-,TRBV11-3,TGTGCCAGCAGCTTTAACAGGGACGGGGAGCTGTTTTTT,CASSFNRDGELFF
once,TRBJ2-1,-,TRBV7-2,TGTGCCAGCAGCTTATATGCGCCAGTTCCCGATGAGCAGTTCTTC,CASSLYAPVPDEQFF
-,TRBJ2-3,TRBD1,TRBV5-1,TGCGCCAGCAGTAGGGACAGGGTTAGTGACGATACGCAGTATTTT,CASSRDRVSDDTQYF
-,TRBJ2-5,-,TRBV15,TGTGCCACCAGCGGCCGGACTCCGGGGACCCAGTACTTC,CATSGRTPGTQYF
few,TRBJ2-7,TRBD2,TRBV25-1,TGTGCCAGCAGTGCCGGACTAGCGGGAGTCGACGAGCAGTACTTC,CASSAGLAGVDEQYF
-,TRBJ2-2,TRBD2,TRBV18,TGTGCCAGCTCACCTCCCTCAAAAAGCGGGACGGAAATGAGGGACGGGGAGCTGTTTTTT,CASSPPSKSGTEMRDGELFF
-,TRBJ2-7,TRBD1,TRBV5-4,TGTGCCAGCAGCTTAGACAGGGCTATCTCCTACGAGCAGTACTTC,CASSLDRAISYEQYF
-,TRBJ2-7,TRBD2,TRBV25-1,TGTGCCAGCAGTCCCTACAATAGCGGGAGAGCTTCCGAGCAGTACTTC,CASSPYNSGRASEQYF
-,TRBJ1-1,-,TRBV7-3,TGTGCCAGCAGCTTAGAGGGCTCGAACACTGAAGCTTTCTTT,CASSLEGSNTEAFF
-,TRBJ2-3,TRBD2,TRBV5-1,TGCGCCAGCAGCTTGTCGGGACTAGCGGGAGCTTGGGCAGATACGCAGTATTTT,CASSLSGLAGAWADTQYF
-,TRBJ2-1,-,TRBV4-1,TGCGCCAGCAGCCAAGATCATGTGGGGTTCGATGAGCAGTTCTTC,CASSQDHVGFDEQFF
-,TRBJ1-2,-,TRBV28,TGTGCCAGCAGCCCACTCGGGGGGGGCGCAATTGGCTACACCTTC,CASSPLGGGAIGYTF
-,TRBJ2-7,-,TRBV7-9,TGTGCCAGCAGCTTAGCTTCCCACTACGAGCAGTACTTC,CASSLASHYEQYF
-,TRBJ2-2,TRBD2,TRBV7-6,TGTGCCAGCAGCATCCGCAGTCTAGCGGGATGGGGCACCGGGGAGCTGTTTTTT,CASSIRSLAGWGTGELFF
-,TRBJ2-1,-,TRBV21-1,TGTGCCAGCATCATCAGGAAAGCGGGAGTTAACAATGAGCAGTTCTTC,CASIIRKAGVNNEQFF
-,TRBJ2-7,-,TRBV7-9,TGTGCCAGCAGAACCCAGGGGTACGAGCAGTACTTC,CASRTQGYEQYF
-,TRBJ2-5,-,TRBV18,TGTGCCAGCTCACCCGACAGGAACCAAGAGACCCAGTACTTC,CASSPDRNQETQYF
-,TRBJ2-3,-,TRBV7-8,TGTGCCAGCAGCTTAGAGGGGGGCGGGATCACAGATACGCAGTATTTT,CASSLEGGGITDTQYF
-,TRBJ2-2,-,TRBV18,TGTGCCAGCTCTCCTCAACGGGCTGCAAACACCGGGGAGCTGTTTTTT,CASSPQRAANTGELFF
few,TRBJ2-7,TRBD1,TRBV5-4,TGTGCCAGCAGCTTGGCCCGGACAGGGGCTTCCGAGCAGTACTTC,CASSLARTGASEQYF
-,TRBJ2-5,-,TRBV29-1,TGCAGCGTTGAAGGAGGGGTGGAGACCCAGTACTTC,CSVEGGVETQYF
-,TRBJ2-1,TRBD2,TRBV7-9,TGTGCCAGCAGCTTTCGGACTAGCGGGAGAAATGAGCAGTTCTTC,CASSFRTSGRNEQFF
medium-sized,TRBJ1-1,-,TRBV28,TGTGCCAGCAGCAAAAAGGACACTGAAGCTTTCTTT,CASSKKDTEAFF
-,TRBJ2-2,-,TRBV4-2,TGTGCCAGCAGCCAAGTTTCCAGGGGCCGGGAGCTGTTTTTT,CASSQVSRGRELFF
-,TRBJ1-2,-,TRBV6-1,TGTGCCAGCATTTGGACGGCCGCCGGCTATGGCTACACCTTC,CASIWTAAGYGYTF
-,TRBJ2-6,-,TRBV2,TGTGCCAGCAGTGAATTGACCTCTGGGGCCAACGTCCTGACTTTC,CASSELTSGANVLTF
-,TRBJ2-6,-,TRBV6-1,TGTGCCAGCAGACTAGAGGACGCTGGGGCCAACGTCCTGACTTTC,CASRLEDAGANVLTF
-,TRBJ2-7,-,TRBV15,TGTGCCACCAGCCCTAACGCGGCACGTCGCTACGAGCAGTACTTC,CATSPNAARRYEQYF
-,TRBJ1-5,-,TRBV4-1,TGCGCCAGCAGCCAGCGTGGCACAGCGAATCAGCCCCAGCATTTT,CASSQRGTANQPQHF
few,TRBJ1-4,TRBD1,TRBV19,TGTGCCAGTAGTGTTGACAGGGATTCCGGAAAACTGTTTTTT,CASSVDRDSGKLFF
-,TRBJ2-7,TRBD2,TRBV5-4,TGTGCCAGCAGCTTAGCCGTAGCGGGGATCTACGAGCAGTACTTC,CASSLAVAGIYEQYF
-,TRBJ2-1,TRBD2,TRBV11-3,TGTGCCAGCAGCCCAGGGACTAGCGGGGTCAAAGAGCAGTTCTTC,CASSPGTSGVKEQFF
-,TRBJ2-1,TRBD2,TRBV9,TGTGCCAGCAGCCCCTACTCTAGCGGGAGCAGTACCTACAATGAGCAGTTCTTC,CASSPYSSGSSTYNEQFF
-,TRBJ2-1,-,TRBV19,TGTGCCAGTAGTAAAGGTCCGGGATTGTACAATGAGCAGTTCTTC,CASSKGPGLYNEQFF
-,TRBJ2-2,-,TRBV7-9,TGTGCCAGCAGCTTTGGCCCCGGGGAGCTGTTTTTT,CASSFGPGELFF
few,TRBJ1-5,-,TRBV4-2,TGTGCCAGCAGCCAACTCACGACGGATAGCAATCAGCCCCAGCATTTT,CASSQLTTDSNQPQHF
-,TRBJ2-7,TRBD1,TRBV10-1,TGCGCCAGCAGTGGACAGGGGCCCCCCTTCGAGCAGTACTTC,CASSGQGPPFEQYF
-,TRBJ1-1,TRBD1,TRBV5-1,TGCGCCAGCAGCTTGCTGCAGGGGGCTCGGACTGAAGCTTTCTTT,CASSLLQGARTEAFF
-,TRBJ1-5,-,TRBV2,TGTGCCAGCAGTTTGGACGGAGGAATATACAATCAGCCCCAGCATTTT,CASSLDGGIYNQPQHF
-,TRBJ2-3,-,TRBV4-1,TGCGCCAGCAGCCAAGAGGGGTCCTGGGGAAACACAGATACGCAGTATTTT,CASSQEGSWGNTDTQYF
-,TRBJ1-2,-,TRBV2,TGTGCCAGCAGTGTGGCTGTTGATGGCTACACCTTC,CASSVAVDGYTF
-,TRBJ1-2,TRBD1,TRBV28,TGTGCCAGCAGTTTCGTTTTTGGACAGGGGTTCGATGGCTACACCTTC,CASSFVFGQGFDGYTF
-,TRBJ2-1,-,TRBV6-1,TGTGCCAGCACACTAGTCAATGAGCAGTTCTTC,CASTLVNEQFF
-,TRBJ2-1,-,TRBV6-5,TGTGCCAGCAAGGAGGGACCCGGGGGCAATGAGCAGTTCTTC,CASKEGPGGNEQFF
-,TRBJ2-7,-,TRBV6-6,TGTGCCAGCAGTTACTCCGGGGCCTCCGACGAGCAGTACTTC,CASSYSGASDEQYF